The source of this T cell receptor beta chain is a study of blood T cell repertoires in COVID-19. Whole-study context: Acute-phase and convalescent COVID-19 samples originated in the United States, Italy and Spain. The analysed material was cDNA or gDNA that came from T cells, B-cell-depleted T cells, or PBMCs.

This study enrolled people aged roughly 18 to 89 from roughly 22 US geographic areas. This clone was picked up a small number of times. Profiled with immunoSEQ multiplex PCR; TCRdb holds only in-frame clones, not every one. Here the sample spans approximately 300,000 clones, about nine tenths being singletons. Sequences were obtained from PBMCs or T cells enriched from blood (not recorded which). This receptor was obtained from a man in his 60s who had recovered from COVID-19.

Here the CDR3 DNA reads TGTGCCAGCAGCCCTATCCCCCCAGAGACCCAGTACTTC. The encoded protein is CASSPIPPETQYF. The V gene is TRBV13, the J gene TRBJ2-5; D is uncertain. Germline V CDR1 and CDR2: PRHDT, FYEKMQ (reference sequence). CDR3 length: 13 residues. The V end lost 5 bases, the J end lost 4 bases, and 11 bases lay between the germline ends.